This paragraph covers one T cell receptor (beta chain) sequence. The antigen remains undetermined. These data belong to a study of shared clonotypes between healthy human individuals. Across the whole study: Researchers drew samples from two women and a few men aged 18 to 49. Three plates each covered CD4 naive and memory; CD8 naive two, CD8 memory one.

The method was immunoSEQ multiplex PCR; TCRdb's version includes in-frame clones alone and lacks a portion of them. Of nearly 2 million clones listed, roughly 94% are singletons. Naive CD8 cells, CD45RO-negative and positively selected for CCR7, excluded terminally differentiated effector memory CD45RA+ cells. Adult donors, all healthy and HIV-negative, had no recent acute infections or vaccinations. CDR3 length equals 18 residues. The V end lost 5 bases, the J end lost 4 bases, and 23 bases lay between the germline ends. The V gene's germline CDR1 is SEHNR and CDR2 FQNEAQ (reference sequence). Findings and caveats of the study: Estimated clonotype richness was generally higher in naive than memory subsets.

This clonotype originated in a man between 18 and 29 years old in good health. This rearrangement joins TRBV7-9 to TRBJ2-2, with D tentatively TRBD1 (6 bases). Sequenced input: naive CD8+ T cells sorted from blood. CDR3 region: CASSPQIGRGRPTGELFF. CDR3 nucleotides: TGTGCCAGCAGCCCACAGATTGGCAGGGGACGACCCACCGGGGAGCTGTTTTTT.